The 9 T cell receptor beta chains listed next were all sequenced from one sample in a study of blood T cell repertoires in COVID-19. Generated by immunoSEQ multiplex PCR, the TCRdb table keeps only in-frame clones and is missing some. The sample includes about 190,000 clones, 90% of them seen just once. Sequenced material: peripheral blood. The origin of the receptors is a man over 45 with acute or convalescent COVID-19.

The chain couples TRBV10-3 to TRBJ1-1; TRBD1 matches 7 bases. The CDR3 has 14 amino acids. Unmatched junction bases numbered 6, after V lost 6 bases and J lost 2 bases. Germline V gene sequence: CDR1 ENHRY, CDR2 SYGVKD. This chain's CDR3 is CAIRAQGGNTEAFF. The CDR3 DNA sequence: TGTGCCATCAGGGCGCAGGGGGGAAACACTGAAGCTTTCTTT.

The chain has TRBV24-1 and TRBJ2-1; possibly TRBD2 for D (5 bases). Looked up from germline, CDR1 is KGHDR and CDR2 is SFDVKD. Trimming cost V 5 bases and J 4 bases, with 8 bases left between them. CDR3 length equals 13 residues. CDR3 sequence (DNA): TGTGCCACCAGTGTCGGACTTTACAATGAGCAGTTCTTC. It specifies CATSVGLYNEQFF.

This clone was found once. The rearrangement joins TRBV6-5 to TRBJ1-3; tentatively, D is TRBD1 (5 bases). The CDR3 is 16 residues long. CDR1 is MNHEY, CDR2 SVGAGI, per germline. The V end lost 4 bases, the J end lost 3 bases, and 16 bases lay between the germline ends. The CDR3 sequence is CASSSFPGGVGNTIYF. The DNA of the CDR3 is TGTGCCAGCAGTTCCTTCCCCGGGGGGGTTGGAAACACCATATATTTT.

This chain connects TRBV7-2 to TRBJ2-1; TRBD2 matches at 8 bases. Germline V gives CDR1 SGHTA, CDR2 FQGNSA. The CDR3 extends over 15 amino acids. V was clipped by 4 bases and J by 7 bases; unmatched bases: 9. CDR3 nucleotide sequence: TGTGCCAGCAGCTCGCAAGCGGGAGCGGGGAATGAGCAGTTCTTC. Encoded protein: CASSSQAGAGNEQFF.

The chain joins TRBV18 to TRBJ2-5; 7 bases match TRBD1. Trimming cost V 5 bases and J 5 bases; bases outside gene matches: 8. The CDR3 contains 14 residues. In germline, CDR1 is KGHSH, CDR2 LQKENI. The CDR3 DNA sequence: TGTGCCAGCTCAGCCGCCAGGGGGAGCGAGACCCAGTACTTC. As protein: CASSAARGSETQYF.

The chain recombines TRBV5-1 with TRBJ1-6; D may be TRBD1 (6 bases). The V gene lost 5 bases and the J gene lost 9 bases, with 18 bases spanning the gap. The CDR3 sequence is 15 residues long. The germline CDR1 and CDR2 sequences are SGHRS and YFSETQ. The CDR3 DNA sequence: TGCGCCAGCAGGGACGCTCTCGGCAGGGGTTCACCCCTCCACTTT. Protein: CASRDALGRGSPLHF.

V and J are TRBV15 and TRBJ1-1; D perhaps matches TRBD1 (6 bases). The length of the CDR3 is 14 residues. Between the trimmed V and J ends, which lost 5 bases and 4 bases, there was a span of 14 bases. Germline V gives CDR1 LNHNV, CDR2 YYDKDF (reference sequence). CDR3 in DNA: TGTGCCACCAGCTCCACAGGGAGCCGCACTGAAGCTTTCTTT. This translates into CATSSTGSRTEAFF.

The chain couples TRBV19 to TRBJ2-5, with TRBD1 matching 8 bases. This CDR3 is 15 amino acids long. Germline CDR1 LNHDA, CDR2 SQIVND (reference sequence). Losses at the gene ends were 8 bases for V and 1 base for J; bases not matched to a gene: 9. The CDR3 coding sequence is TGTGCCAGTTGTCCGGGACAGGCCAGCCAAGAGACCCAGTACTTC. This translates into CASCPGQASQETQYF.

This rearrangement joins TRBV5-6 to TRBJ2-6, with 8 nucleotides matching TRBD1. The germline V gene encodes CDR1 SGHDT and CDR2 YYEEEE. The CDR3 has 15 residues. The V segment lost 4 bases and the J segment 2 bases; nucleotides outside the gene matches: 2. DNA for the CDR3: TGTGCCAGCAGCGCACAGGGGGCTGGGGCCAACGTCCTGACTTTC. Amino acids: CASSAQGAGANVLTF.